The T cell receptor beta chain under discussion was sequenced for a study of blood T cell repertoires in COVID-19. As for the study in general: The United States, Italy and Spain were the sources of the acute and convalescent COVID-19 samples. The analysed material was cDNA or gDNA that came from T cells, B-cell-depleted T cells, or PBMCs.

In the study's own analysis: Nucleated cell number was recorded as an estimate derived from reference gene primer amplification. TCRdb's copy holds only in-frame clones and misses some; the assay was immunoSEQ multiplex PCR. The DNA gave D and trimming, while V, J and clone size come from that table. The table records tens of thousands of clones, over 60% of them present only once. The receptor was isolated from a man between 65 and 85 years old with acute or convalescent COVID-19. Sequenced sample: peripheral blood.

In nucleotides, the CDR3 is TGTGCCAGCAGCCCGACTAGCGGACAAGGGCTTTACAATGAGCAGTTCTTC. This translates into CASSPTSGQGLYNEQFF. This sequence joins TRBV5-4 and TRBJ2-1; 9 nucleotides agree with TRBD2. Trimming took 4 bases from V and 4 from J; bases not matched to a gene: 12. CDR1 is SGHNT and CDR2 is YYREEE in the germline V gene (reference sequence). The CDR3 loop spans 17 amino acids. Full variable domain (rest looked up from reference TRBV5-4 and TRBJ2-1): ETGVTQSPTHLIKTRGQQVTLRCSSQSGHNTVSWYQQALGQGPQFIFQYYREEENGRGNFPPRFSGLQFPNYSSELNVNALELDDSALYLCASSPTSGQGLYNEQFFGPGTRLTVL.